This T cell receptor beta chain emerged from a study of blood T cell repertoires in COVID-19. Method: immunoSEQ multiplex PCR; TCRdb's copy keeps in-frame clones and lacks some. This sample carries about 57,000 clones, approximately 88% of them seen once, and the ten largest clones take 4.5% to 6%. The CDR3 has 15 amino acids. The germline V gene encodes CDR1 KGHSH and CDR2 LQKENI. J lost 2 bases, V lost 5 bases, and 8 bases had no gene match. The clonotype comes from a human donor in a cohort sampled during active COVID-19. The sequenced material came from peripheral blood. The J gene is TRBJ1-1, the V gene TRBV18; 7 nucleotides agree with TRBD1. DNA of the CDR3: TGTGCCAGCTCATCAACCAACAGGGGTAACACTGAAGCTTTCTTT. Amino acid sequence: CASSSTNRGNTEAFF. The full variable domain, its missing parts supplied by reference TRBV18 and TRBJ1-1, is NAGVMQNPRHLVRRRGQEARLRCSPMKGHSHVYWYRQLPEEGLKFMVYLQKENIIDESGMPKERFSAEFPKEGPSILRIQQVVRGDSAAYFCASSSTNRGNTEAFFGQGTRLTVV.